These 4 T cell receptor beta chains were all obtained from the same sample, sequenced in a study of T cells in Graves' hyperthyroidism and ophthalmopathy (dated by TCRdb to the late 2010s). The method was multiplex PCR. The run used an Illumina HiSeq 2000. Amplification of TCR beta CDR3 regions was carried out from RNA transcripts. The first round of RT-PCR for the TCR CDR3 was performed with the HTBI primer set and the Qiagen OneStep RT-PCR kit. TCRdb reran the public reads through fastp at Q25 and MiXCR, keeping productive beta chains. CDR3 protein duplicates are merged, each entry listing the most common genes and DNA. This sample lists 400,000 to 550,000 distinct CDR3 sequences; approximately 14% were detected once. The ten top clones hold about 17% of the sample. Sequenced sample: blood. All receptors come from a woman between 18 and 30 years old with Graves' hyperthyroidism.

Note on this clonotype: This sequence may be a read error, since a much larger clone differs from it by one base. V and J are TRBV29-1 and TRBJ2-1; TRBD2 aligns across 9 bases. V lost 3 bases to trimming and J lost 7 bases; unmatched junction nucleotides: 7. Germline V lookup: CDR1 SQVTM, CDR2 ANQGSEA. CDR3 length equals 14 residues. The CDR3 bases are TGCAGCGTTGATGCTAGCGGGGCTAGTAATGAGCAGTTCTTC. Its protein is CSVDASGASNEQFF.

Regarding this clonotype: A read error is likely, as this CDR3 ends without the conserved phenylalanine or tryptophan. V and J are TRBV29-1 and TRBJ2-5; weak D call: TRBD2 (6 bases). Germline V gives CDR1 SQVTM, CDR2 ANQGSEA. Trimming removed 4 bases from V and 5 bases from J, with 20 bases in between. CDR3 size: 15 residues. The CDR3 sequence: CSVVAARDSGETQYL. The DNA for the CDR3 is TGCAGCGTTGTGGCCGCCCGGGACTCGGGGGAGACCCAGTACCTC.

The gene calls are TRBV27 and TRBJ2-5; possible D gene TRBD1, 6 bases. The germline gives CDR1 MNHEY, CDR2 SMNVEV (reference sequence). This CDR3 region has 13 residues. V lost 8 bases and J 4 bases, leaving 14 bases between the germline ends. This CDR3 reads CASCPSRGETQYF. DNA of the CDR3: TGTGCCAGCTGCCCCAGCAGGGGAGAGACCCAGTACTTC.

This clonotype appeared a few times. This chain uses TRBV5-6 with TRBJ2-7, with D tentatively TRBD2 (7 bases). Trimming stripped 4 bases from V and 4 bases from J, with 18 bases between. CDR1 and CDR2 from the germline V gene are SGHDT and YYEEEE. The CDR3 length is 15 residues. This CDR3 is CASSRVAGANYEQYV. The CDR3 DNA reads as TGTGCCAGCAGCCGAGTCGCGGGGGCTAATTACGAGCAGTACGTC.